Listed here is a single T cell receptor beta chain. The antigen is not known. Negative isolation was used for CD8+ and CD4+ T cells, and FACS enrichment was applied to TEMRA cells. This record belongs to a study of CD8 T cells in Susac syndrome. Study at large: Within the sequenced group of Susac syndrome patients, five or six showed active disease and fewer than 10 were in remission. Each patient with Susac syndrome, at the time of blood draw, was therapy-naive, on corticosteroids, or on intravenous immunoglobulin alone. Study outcomes and limitations: Across the total CD8+ repertoires, roughly 17 Susac-specific public clones were found. The CD8+ TEMRA repertoires yielded about five such clones.

Random hexamers primed reverse transcription of roughly 0.5 to 1 ug RNA. TCRdb re-called the immunoSEQ multiplex PCR reads through MiXCR, storing one row per CDR3 protein. The sample shows 75,000 to 95,000 distinct CDR3 sequences, roughly 92% of them seen only once. The V end was cut by 5 bases, the J end by 0 bases, with 17 bases between. The CDR3 consists of 16 residues. The chain is built from TRBV12-3 or TRBV12-4 and TRBJ2-7, with D possibly being TRBD1 (5 bases). Source material: CD8+ T cells from PBMCs. The receptor comes from a human donor with Susac syndrome. CDR3 region: CASSVGARQLSYEQYF. CDR3 bases: TGTGCCAGCAGTGTAGGGGCTCGCCAACTCTCCTACGAGCAGTACTTC.